This T cell receptor (beta chain) emerged from a study of blood T cell repertoires in COVID-19. About the study: Material from acute and convalescent COVID-19 was sourced from the United States, Italy and Spain.

Per the germline V gene, CDR1 is SEHNR and CDR2 is FQNEAQ (reference sequence). Trimming removed 4 bases from V and 5 bases from J, with 11 bases in between. This CDR3 region has 13 residues. Libraries were prepared by immunoSEQ multiplex PCR; TCRdb keeps only in-frame clonotypes and omits some of them. The sample consists of some 140,000 clones, over 60% of them appearing once. This receptor was taken from a man older than 75 with acute or convalescent COVID-19. Specimen: peripheral blood. V is TRBV7-9 and J is TRBJ1-2; possibly TRBD1 for D (6 bases). The CDR3 sequence is CASSSRQVYGYTF. DNA of the CDR3: TGTGCCAGCAGCTCCCGACAGGTTTATGGCTACACCTTC.